This T cell receptor beta chain emerged from a study of T cells in women clearing cervical HPV infection. About the research overall: Women with histologically confirmed HPV16-related CIN3 or worse, 2 with invasive cancer, served as cases.

J lost 9 bases, V lost 4 bases, and 5 bases had no gene match. The CDR3 totals 13 residues. Germline V gives CDR1 SEHNR, CDR2 FQNEAQ (reference sequence). Assay used: immunoSEQ multiplex PCR; TCRdb lists only in-frame clones, some missing. This sample's clone table lists under 50,000 clones. HPV was found by MY09/MY11 PCR and dot-blot genotyping. Study findings and constraints: Repertoire richness, not evenness, was significantly elevated in CIN3+ cases versus controls. TRBV6-7 abundance was lower in cases than controls (0.11% versus 0.16%).

A word on this clone: Its antigen is as yet unknown. Read data end 3 residues before the CDR3 end; the end is taken from the germline J gene.

The sequence derives from a woman aged 18 to 75 with a cervical HPV16 infection that either progressed to CIN3+ or cleared (not recorded which). The source material was blood buffy coat. This chain joins TRBV7-9 and TRBJ2-1, with TRBD2 matching over 8 bases. CDR3 sequence reads: CASSSSGGREQFF. The DNA read from the CDR3 is TGTGCCAGCAGCTCGTCGGGGGGGCGTGAG.